This TCR beta chain was recovered during a study of T cells after yellow fever vaccination. Overall study context: Fractions of low cell number were prepared using SMART-Seq v4 Ultra Low Input.

TCRdb redid the calling of the 5' RACE reads with MiXCR, one entry per CDR3 protein. This repertoire shows 100,000 to 150,000 distinct CDR3 sequences, roughly 8.2% found once; its top ten account for approximately 39%. V lost 4 bases, J lost 0 bases, and 14 bases lay in between. This CDR3 is built from 16 residues. This receptor was identified in a man between 18 and 35 years old who received the YFV17D yellow fever vaccine. The genes are TRBV12-3 or TRBV12-4 and TRBJ2-3; weak D call: TRBD2 (5 bases). The source material was CD8+ T cells sorted from PBMCs, sampled on the day of the yellow fever booster vaccination. The CDR3 reads CASSSKLVTSTDTQYF. DNA for the CDR3: TGTGCCAGCAGTTCAAAACTAGTGACTAGCACAGATACGCAGTATTTT.